The sample holds a few counts of the clone carrying this T cell receptor beta chain. This sample stems from a study of shared clonotypes between healthy human individuals. V was pared by 8 bases and J by 7 bases, with 7 bases of the junction left unmatched. Germline V gives CDR1 WNHNN, CDR2 SYGVQD (reference sequence). This CDR3 is built from 13 residues. TCRdb's table, derived via immunoSEQ multiplex PCR, lists solely in-frame clones and lacks some. This repertoire shows roughly 2 million clones, under 97% found once; its top ten account for 0.13%. Source material: naive CD4+ T cells sorted from blood. The subset: CD45RA+ positively selected. This clonotype was obtained from a man younger than 35 in good health. The chain links TRBV10-1 to TRBJ1-1, with 10 bases matching TRBD1. CDR3 residues: CASSDRGMDEAFF. CDR3 nucleotides: TGCGCCAGCTCGGACAGGGGGATGGATGAAGCTTTCTTT.